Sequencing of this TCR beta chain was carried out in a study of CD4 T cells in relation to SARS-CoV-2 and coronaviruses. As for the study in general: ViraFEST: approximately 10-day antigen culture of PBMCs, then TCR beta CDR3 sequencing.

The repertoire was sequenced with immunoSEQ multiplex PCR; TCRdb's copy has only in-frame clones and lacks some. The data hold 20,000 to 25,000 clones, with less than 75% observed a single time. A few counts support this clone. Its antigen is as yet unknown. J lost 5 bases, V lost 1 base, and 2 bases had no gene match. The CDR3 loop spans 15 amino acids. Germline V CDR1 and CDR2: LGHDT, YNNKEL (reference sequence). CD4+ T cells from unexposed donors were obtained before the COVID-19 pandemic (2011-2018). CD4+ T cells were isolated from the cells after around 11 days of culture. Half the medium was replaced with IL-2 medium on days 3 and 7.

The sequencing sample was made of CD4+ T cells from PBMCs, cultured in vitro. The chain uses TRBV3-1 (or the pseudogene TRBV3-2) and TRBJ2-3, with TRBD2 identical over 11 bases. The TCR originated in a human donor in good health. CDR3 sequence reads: CASSQVAGGQDTQYF. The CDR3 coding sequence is TGTGCCAGCAGCCAAGTAGCGGGGGGGCAAGATACGCAGTATTTT.